This passage covers 24 T cell receptor beta chains from one sample sequenced in a study of regulatory T cells in long-lasting Graves disease. The sample's time point: newly diagnosed GD, antithyroid drugs for less than 3 months. Following extraction of RNA from PBMCs, that RNA was used to make the TCR library. Construction of the TCR beta libraries employed iRepertoire HTBI primers in conjunction with Arm-PCR of CDR3 regions. In TCRdb, the multiplex PCR reads were re-called with MiXCR into one record per CDR3 protein. The table shows around 500,000 distinct CDR3 sequences, with around 16% occurring only once. These data were also filed under a second study, of T cells in Graves' hyperthyroidism and ophthalmopathy.

Material: peripheral blood mononuclear cells (PBMCs), obtained at new diagnosis, from a patient treated with antithyroid drugs. These TCRs come from a woman aged 40-60 years with Graves disease.

This clonotype was picked up many times. The chain recombines TRBV12-3 or TRBV12-4 with TRBJ2-2, with D possibly TRBD1 on 5 matching bases. Trimming pared 6 bases from V and 1 base from J, leaving 9 bases between. The length of the CDR3 is 14 residues. CDR3 nucleotides: TGTGCCAGCAGCTTTGGACAGAACACCGGGGAGCTGTTTTTT. Translating it yields CASSFGQNTGELFF.

The genes are TRBV6-2 or TRBV6-3 and TRBJ2-1; 13 nucleotides align to TRBD2. V lost 2 bases and J lost 0; bases outside the gene matches: 13. The germline V gene has CDR1 MNHEY and CDR2 SVGEGT. The length of the CDR3 is 21 residues. The CDR3 sequence: CASSYLPILAGGPPSYNEQFF. The CDR3 coding sequence is TGTGCCAGCAGTTACCTTCCGATACTAGCGGGGGGGCCCCCCTCCTACAATGAGCAGTTCTTC.

In its sample, this clonotype was seen many times. The J gene is TRBJ1-2, the V gene TRBV19; D may be TRBD1 (5 bases). Trimming pared 6 bases from V and 4 bases from J, leaving 15 bases between. Germline V gene data show CDR1 as LNHDA and CDR2 as SQIVND (reference sequence). The CDR3 contains 14 residues. The CDR3 DNA reads as TGTGCCAGTAGGGACCGGGGCATCCTCTATGGCTACACCTTC. It translates to CASRDRGILYGYTF.

This clonotype has at least ten counts. This chain connects TRBV27 to TRBJ1-1; D unclear. Germline CDR1 MNHEY, CDR2 SMNVEV (reference sequence). The CDR3 is 13 amino acids. Trimming removed 3 bases from V and 10 bases from J, with 15 bases in between. CDR3 sequence reads: CASSFSAGPRAFF. In DNA form, the CDR3 reads TGTGCCAGCAGTTTCTCGGCCGGGCCCCGAGCTTTCTTT.

This clonotype was found many times. The chain carries TRBV6-1 and TRBJ2-7; the D is unclear. Germline CDR1 reads MNHNS; CDR2 reads SASEGT. The CDR3 has 13 residues. Trimming took off 4 bases at V and 2 bases at J, with 9 bases between the two ends. The CDR3 sequence is CASSGGGTYEQYF. For the CDR3, the DNA is TGTGCCAGCAGTGGTGGCGGAACCTACGAGCAGTACTTC.

This clonotype was seen just once. The CDR3 protein is CSARNLGRDTQYF. CDR3 nucleotides: TGCAGTGCTAGAAATCTCGGGAGGGATACGCAGTATTTT. The rearrangement uses TRBV20-1 and TRBJ2-3; 7 bases are shared with TRBD2. There are 13 residues in the CDR3. The germline V gene has CDR1 DFQATT and CDR2 SNEGSKA (reference sequence). With V trimmed by 2 bases and J by 6 bases, 5 bases remained unmatched.

This clonotype was found a few times. The rearrangement uses TRBV12-3 or TRBV12-4 and TRBJ2-7; a weak D match, TRBD2 (6 bases). CDR3 size: 15 residues. Trimming removed 3 bases from V and 2 bases from J, with 14 bases in between. In nucleotides, the CDR3 is TGTGCCAGCAGTTTGGTCGGGGGTGGACCCTACGAGCAGTACTTC. It encodes CASSLVGGGPYEQYF.

The V gene is TRBV10-1, the J gene TRBJ2-2, with a possible D match to TRBD1 (5 bases). This CDR3 has 13 amino acids. Trimming removed 3 bases at V and 10 bases at J, with 12 bases between. Germline V gene data show CDR1 as WNHNN and CDR2 as SYGVQD (reference sequence). The CDR3 loop reads CASSDIWTSELFF. The CDR3 bases are TGCGCCAGCAGTGATATTTGGACATCGGAGCTGTTTTTT.

The table lists this clonotype with many counts. The chain employs TRBV5-1 and TRBJ2-2; a weak D match, TRBD2 (5 bases). Germline-derived CDR1 and CDR2 are SGHRS and YFSETQ. The CDR3 has 14 amino acids. The V gene lost 5 bases and the J gene lost 0 bases, with 8 bases spanning the gap. The CDR3 DNA sequence: TGCGCCAGCAGAGGAGGAACGAACACCGGGGAGCTGTTTTTT. Its protein product is CASRGGTNTGELFF. The variable domain in full, completed from reference TRBV5-1 and TRBJ2-2, reads KAGVTQTPRYLIKTRGQQVTLSCSPISGHRSVSWYQQTPGQGLQFLFEYFSETQRNKGNFPGRFSGRQFSNSRSEMNVSTLELGDSALYLCASRGGTNTGELFFGEGSRLTVL.

This clonotype was counted at least ten times. V usage is TRBV11-3 and J usage is TRBJ1-4, with a possible D match to TRBD1 (5 bases). V was clipped by 2 bases and J by 6 bases, with 25 bases between them. This CDR3 has 19 amino acids. CDR1 SGHNT and CDR2 YENEEA come from the germline V gene. The DNA for the CDR3 is TGTGCCAGCAGCTTATCGAGACGACAGCCTAAAATAGGTCATGAAAAACTGTTTTTT. Amino acids: CASSLSRRQPKIGHEKLFF.

This clonotype was detected only a few times. V and J are TRBV7-2 and TRBJ1-3, with 9 bases aligning to TRBD1. The V gene's germline CDR1 is SGHTA and CDR2 FQGNSA. The CDR3 runs 15 residues. V lost 5 bases, J lost 2 bases, and 4 bases stayed unmatched. Here the CDR3 reads CASSRGQGAGNTIYF. The CDR3 coding sequence is TGTGCCAGCAGCCGGGGACAGGGAGCTGGAAACACCATATATTTT. Based on the CDR3 plus reference TRBV7-2 and TRBJ1-3, the full variable domain is GAGVSQSPSNKVTEKGKDVELRCDPISGHTALYWYRQSLGQGLEFLIYFQGNSAPDKSGLPSDRFSAERTGGSVSTLTIQRTQQEDSAVYLCASSRGQGAGNTIYFGEGSWLTVV.

This chain connects TRBV12-3 or TRBV12-4 to TRBJ2-7; TRBD1 matches at 7 bases. V shed 2 bases, J shed 6 bases, and the junction held 7 bases outside the gene matches. This CDR3 has 14 amino acids. CDR3 nucleotide sequence: TGTGCCAGCAGTTTAAAAGGGGGCTGGGGCGAGCAGTACTTC. Translating it yields CASSLKGGWGEQYF.

This clonotype was picked up a small number of times. V and J are TRBV28 and TRBJ1-5; no reliable D call. The V end was cut by 2 bases, the J end by 0 bases, with 11 bases between. Per the germline V gene, CDR1 is MDHEN and CDR2 is SYDVKM. CDR3 length equals 16 residues. CDR3 amino acids: CASSLDAGYSNQPQHF. In DNA form, the CDR3 reads TGTGCCAGCAGTTTAGATGCGGGGTATAGCAATCAGCCCCAGCATTTT.

The CDR3: CASSPLLREWTGLNDYGYTF. The CDR3 DNA sequence: TGTGCCAGCTCACCCCTCCTCCGGGAGTGGACAGGGTTGAACGACTATGGCTACACCTTC. The chain uses TRBV18 and TRBJ1-2, with 8 bases that match TRBD1. CDR1 KGHSH and CDR2 LQKENI come from the germline V gene. The CDR3 spans 20 residues. Trimming at V came to 3 bases and at J to 3 bases, leaving 21 bases not matched to a gene.

This clonotype was detected only a few times. The gene calls are TRBV15 and TRBJ1-1; TRBD1 might be the D (6 bases). CDR1 is LNHNV and CDR2 is YYDKDF in the germline V gene (reference sequence). The CDR3 consists of 13 residues. Trimming cost V 0 bases and J 11 bases, with 13 bases left between them. The CDR3 DNA sequence: TGTGCCACCAGCAGAGACCGGGACAAGGTGGCTTTCTTT. Protein: CATSRDRDKVAFF.

V and J are TRBV10-1 and TRBJ2-4; the match to TRBD1 covers 8 bases. The CDR3 runs 12 residues. Germline CDR1 is WNHNN and CDR2 is SYGVQD (reference sequence). The V and J ends lost 0 bases and 15 bases, in that order; junction bases with no gene match: 4. The CDR3 nucleotides read TGCGCCAGCAGTGAGTCGACAGGGGAGAGGTACTTC. Protein: CASSESTGERYF.

CDR3 coding DNA: TGTGCCAGCAGCTTGGCATGGTTGGGTGAGCAGTTCTTC. Protein product: CASSLAWLGEQFF. V and J are TRBV5-8 and TRBJ2-1; D remains ambiguous. CDR3 length: 13 amino acids. Germline lookup yields CDR1 SGHTS and CDR2 YDEGEE. V was cut by 0 bases and J by 9 bases, with 10 bases left in between. The entire variable domain, with the rest obtained from reference TRBV5-8 and TRBJ2-1, is as follows: EAGVTQSPTHLIKTRGQQATLRCSPISGHTSVYWYQQALGLGLQFLLWYDEGEERNRGNFPPRFSGRQFPNYSSELNVNALELEDSALYLCASSLAWLGEQFFGPGTRLTVL.

The table lists this clonotype with many counts. The chain has TRBV28 and TRBJ2-5; 7 nucleotides match TRBD1. V lost 3 bases and J lost 5; bases outside the gene matches: 3. The CDR3 has 13 amino acids. In germline, CDR1 is MDHEN, CDR2 SYDVKM. CDR3 coding DNA: TGTGCCAGCAGTTTGTCCAGGGGGGAGACCCAGTACTTC. This sequence encodes CASSLSRGETQYF.

Many counts were recorded for this clonotype. The V call is TRBV29-1, the J call TRBJ2-1, with TRBD2 as a possible D gene (6 bases). The germline CDR1 and CDR2 sequences are SQVTM and ANQGSEA. Deletions cut 7 bases from V and 3 bases from J, with 13 bases between. This CDR3 is 13 amino acids long. CDR3 in DNA: TGCAGCGCCCAGGAGACTAGCTACAATGAGCAGTTCTTC. Protein product: CSAQETSYNEQFF.

This clonotype was picked up many times. The chain recombines TRBV28 with TRBJ2-1; no reliable D call. The CDR3 sequence is 13 residues long. Deletions cut 7 bases from V and 2 bases from J, with 9 bases between. Germline CDR1 and CDR2: MDHEN and SYDVKM. The CDR3 protein is CASTLWAYNEQFF. Here the CDR3 DNA reads TGTGCCAGCACCCTCTGGGCCTACAATGAGCAGTTCTTC.

This clonotype was detected only a few times. The V call is TRBV10-3, the J call TRBJ1-4; D not resolved. The CDR3 is 15 amino acids. With 6 bases removed from V and 5 bases from J, the gap between germline ends came to 16 bases. Germline CDR1 reads ENHRY; CDR2 reads SYGVKD. The CDR3 nucleotides are TGTGCCATCAGCCCCGGGCGTGGTCTGAATGAAAAACTGTTTTTT. As protein: CAISPGRGLNEKLFF.

Of note for this clonotype: A read error is possible here, since a much larger clone lies one base away. The chain has TRBV12-3 or TRBV12-4 and TRBJ2-7; 8 bases line up with TRBD2. CDR3 length: 14 residues. The V segment lost 8 bases and the J segment 0 bases; nucleotides outside the gene matches: 6. As DNA, the CDR3 is TGTGCCAGCCTTTTGCGGGGGGACTCCTACGAGCAGTACTTC. Encoded protein: CASLLRGDSYEQYF.

This clonotype was observed at least ten times. The CDR3, as DNA: TGTGCCAGCAGCACCCCCGGGGAGTTGGAGCAGTTCTTC. Amino acid sequence: CASSTPGELEQFF. V usage is TRBV12-3 or TRBV12-4 and J usage is TRBJ2-1; D might be TRBD2 (5 bases). CDR3 length: 13 amino acids. Trimming stripped 6 bases from V and 10 bases from J, with 16 bases between.

The CDR3 DNA reads as TGCGCCAGCAGCCCGAGGCCTAGCGGGGGAGATGAGCAGTTCTTC. It is translated as CASSPRPSGGDEQFF. This rearrangement joins TRBV5-1 to TRBJ2-1, with 10 nucleotides matching TRBD2. Germline loops: CDR1 SGHRS, CDR2 YFSETQ. J gave up 8 bases and V 4 bases, and 9 bases lay outside the gene matches. The CDR3 sequence is 15 residues long.